The T cell receptor beta chain under discussion was sequenced for a study of blood T cell repertoires in COVID-19. For the study at large: There were acute and convalescent COVID-19 samples, and they came from the United States, Italy and Spain. T cells, B-cell-depleted T cells, or PBMCs supplied cDNA or gDNA.

The CDR3 is 16 amino acids. V was clipped by 5 bases and J by 4 bases, with 20 bases between them. Germline V lookup: CDR1 MDHEN, CDR2 SYDVKM. Authors' analysis steps: Researchers report that nucleated cell counts were estimated from reference gene primer amplification. Generated by immunoSEQ multiplex PCR, the TCRdb table keeps only in-frame clones and is missing some. V, J and clone size reflect that table, while D and trimming were determined from the DNA. The sample shows about 67,000 clones, approximately 90% of them seen only once. This chain joins TRBV28 and TRBJ1-1; D not resolved. This TCR derives from a woman older than 75 with acute or convalescent COVID-19. Sequenced sample: peripheral blood. This CDR3 reads CASSAVSGLTSTEAFF. CDR3 in DNA: TGTGCCAGCAGTGCCGTGAGTGGTTTAACGAGCACTGAAGCTTTCTTT.